These 9 T cell receptor beta chains came from one sample sequenced in a study of identifying expanded T cells in peripheral blood (dated by TCRdb to 2018 to 2020). Libraries came from the immunoSEQ multiplex PCR assay. The source is immuneACCESS, and TCRdb retained only in-frame sequences with V and J called. Part of the clones is not carried over; for the studies checked, unresolved V genes explain less than half of this, and the remainder is unexplained. The table for this sample lists about 100,000 clones; 88% of them were counted only once. The ten top clones hold roughly 6% of the sample. Sequenced sample: blood. These receptors all stem from a person aged 18 to 70 in good health.

The V and J genes are TRBV12-2 and TRBJ2-2; the table's D gene call, TRBD2, was not cross checked with the DNA. TRBV12-2 is labeled a pseudogene. The CDR3 is 18 residues long. The CDR3 spells CASRPRISRGSNTGELFF. For the CDR3, the DNA is TGTGCAAGTCGCCCCCGAATTTCTCGGGGGAGTAACACCGGGGAGCTGTTTTTT.

The chain is built from TRBV25-1 and TRBJ1-1, with 7 bases matching TRBD1. J lost 0 bases, V lost 3 bases, and 4 bases had no gene match. The CDR3 covers 15 residues. CDR1 is MGHDK, CDR2 SYGVNS, per germline. Written as DNA, the CDR3 is TGTGCCAGCAGTGATGGCAGGGGGATGAACACTGAAGCTTTCTTT. Residues: CASSDGRGMNTEAFF.

V is TRBV18 and J is TRBJ2-7; D tentatively reads TRBD1 or TRBD2 (5 bases each). In germline, CDR1 is KGHSH, CDR2 LQKENI. The V end lost 3 bases, the J end lost 5 bases, and 17 bases lay between the germline ends. The CDR3 covers 15 residues. CDR3 sequence (DNA): TGTGCCAGCTCACCTAGGCCCGGGACCGGTGACGAGCAGTACTTC. It is translated as CASSPRPGTGDEQYF.

This clone was seen only once. The chain couples TRBV2 to TRBJ2-7; D ambiguous. The germline V gene encodes CDR1 SNHLY and CDR2 FYNNEI. The CDR3 has 15 residues. V was clipped by 0 bases and J by 6 bases, with 15 bases between them. CDR3 sequence (DNA): TGTGCCAGCAGTGAAGCTGGGCAGGCCCATGTCGAGCAGTACTTC. Its translation: CASSEAGQAHVEQYF. Together with reference TRBV2 and TRBJ2-7, the CDR3 gives the full variable domain: EPEVTQTPSHQVTQMGQEVILRCVPISNHLYFYWYRQILGQKVEFLVSFYNNEISEKSEIFDDQFSVERPDGSNFTLKIRSTKLEDSAMYFCASSEAGQAHVEQYFGPGTRLTVT.

The chain uses TRBV11-2 and TRBJ2-3; 13 nucleotides line up with TRBD2. This CDR3 comprises 17 residues. V shed 4 bases and J 2 bases; nucleotides not matched to a gene: 6. The germline V gene encodes CDR1 SGHAT and CDR2 FQNNGV. CDR3 region: CASSSGLAGASTDTQYF. CDR3 DNA: TGTGCCAGCAGCTCCGGACTAGCGGGGGCCTCCACAGATACGCAGTATTTT.

V usage is TRBV27 and J usage is TRBJ2-1, with TRBD2 identical over 8 bases. There are 15 residues in the CDR3. Germline V gives CDR1 MNHEY, CDR2 SMNVEV (reference sequence). V shed 4 bases and J 7 bases; nucleotides not matched to a gene: 9. The CDR3 DNA reads TGTGCCAGCAGTTCCAACAGCGGGGGTGGGAATGAGCAGTTCTTC. Translating gives CASSSNSGGGNEQFF.

The chain joins TRBV5-1 to TRBJ2-4, with TRBD2 as a possible D gene (5 bases). The germline V gene encodes CDR1 SGHRS and CDR2 YFSETQ. The CDR3 is 15 amino acids. V lost 2 bases, J lost 3 bases, and 12 bases lay in between. The CDR3 DNA reads TGCGCCAGCAGCTTATGGGGAGAGGACAAAAACATTCAGTACTTC. It is translated as CASSLWGEDKNIQYF.

This clone has just one count. The V call is TRBV9, the J call TRBJ2-1, with TRBD2 matching 8 bases. CDR3 length: 15 residues. Germline loops: CDR1 SGDLS, CDR2 YYNGEE. The V and J ends lost 4 bases and 3 bases, in that order; junction bases with no gene match: 6. CDR3 protein: CASSTSGLNYNEQFF. CDR3 in DNA: TGTGCCAGCAGCACTAGCGGACTCAACTACAATGAGCAGTTCTTC.

Only one count was recorded for this clone. The V call is TRBV6-1, the J call TRBJ1-1; D possibly corresponds to TRBD1 (6 bases). The V gene lost 5 bases and the J gene lost 4 bases, with 14 bases spanning the gap. The CDR3 sequence is 14 residues long. Germline CDR1 MNHNS, CDR2 SASEGT. CDR3 in DNA: TGTGCCAGCAGTATGGCAGGGGAGGCCACTGAAGCTTTCTTT. Protein product: CASSMAGEATEAFF.